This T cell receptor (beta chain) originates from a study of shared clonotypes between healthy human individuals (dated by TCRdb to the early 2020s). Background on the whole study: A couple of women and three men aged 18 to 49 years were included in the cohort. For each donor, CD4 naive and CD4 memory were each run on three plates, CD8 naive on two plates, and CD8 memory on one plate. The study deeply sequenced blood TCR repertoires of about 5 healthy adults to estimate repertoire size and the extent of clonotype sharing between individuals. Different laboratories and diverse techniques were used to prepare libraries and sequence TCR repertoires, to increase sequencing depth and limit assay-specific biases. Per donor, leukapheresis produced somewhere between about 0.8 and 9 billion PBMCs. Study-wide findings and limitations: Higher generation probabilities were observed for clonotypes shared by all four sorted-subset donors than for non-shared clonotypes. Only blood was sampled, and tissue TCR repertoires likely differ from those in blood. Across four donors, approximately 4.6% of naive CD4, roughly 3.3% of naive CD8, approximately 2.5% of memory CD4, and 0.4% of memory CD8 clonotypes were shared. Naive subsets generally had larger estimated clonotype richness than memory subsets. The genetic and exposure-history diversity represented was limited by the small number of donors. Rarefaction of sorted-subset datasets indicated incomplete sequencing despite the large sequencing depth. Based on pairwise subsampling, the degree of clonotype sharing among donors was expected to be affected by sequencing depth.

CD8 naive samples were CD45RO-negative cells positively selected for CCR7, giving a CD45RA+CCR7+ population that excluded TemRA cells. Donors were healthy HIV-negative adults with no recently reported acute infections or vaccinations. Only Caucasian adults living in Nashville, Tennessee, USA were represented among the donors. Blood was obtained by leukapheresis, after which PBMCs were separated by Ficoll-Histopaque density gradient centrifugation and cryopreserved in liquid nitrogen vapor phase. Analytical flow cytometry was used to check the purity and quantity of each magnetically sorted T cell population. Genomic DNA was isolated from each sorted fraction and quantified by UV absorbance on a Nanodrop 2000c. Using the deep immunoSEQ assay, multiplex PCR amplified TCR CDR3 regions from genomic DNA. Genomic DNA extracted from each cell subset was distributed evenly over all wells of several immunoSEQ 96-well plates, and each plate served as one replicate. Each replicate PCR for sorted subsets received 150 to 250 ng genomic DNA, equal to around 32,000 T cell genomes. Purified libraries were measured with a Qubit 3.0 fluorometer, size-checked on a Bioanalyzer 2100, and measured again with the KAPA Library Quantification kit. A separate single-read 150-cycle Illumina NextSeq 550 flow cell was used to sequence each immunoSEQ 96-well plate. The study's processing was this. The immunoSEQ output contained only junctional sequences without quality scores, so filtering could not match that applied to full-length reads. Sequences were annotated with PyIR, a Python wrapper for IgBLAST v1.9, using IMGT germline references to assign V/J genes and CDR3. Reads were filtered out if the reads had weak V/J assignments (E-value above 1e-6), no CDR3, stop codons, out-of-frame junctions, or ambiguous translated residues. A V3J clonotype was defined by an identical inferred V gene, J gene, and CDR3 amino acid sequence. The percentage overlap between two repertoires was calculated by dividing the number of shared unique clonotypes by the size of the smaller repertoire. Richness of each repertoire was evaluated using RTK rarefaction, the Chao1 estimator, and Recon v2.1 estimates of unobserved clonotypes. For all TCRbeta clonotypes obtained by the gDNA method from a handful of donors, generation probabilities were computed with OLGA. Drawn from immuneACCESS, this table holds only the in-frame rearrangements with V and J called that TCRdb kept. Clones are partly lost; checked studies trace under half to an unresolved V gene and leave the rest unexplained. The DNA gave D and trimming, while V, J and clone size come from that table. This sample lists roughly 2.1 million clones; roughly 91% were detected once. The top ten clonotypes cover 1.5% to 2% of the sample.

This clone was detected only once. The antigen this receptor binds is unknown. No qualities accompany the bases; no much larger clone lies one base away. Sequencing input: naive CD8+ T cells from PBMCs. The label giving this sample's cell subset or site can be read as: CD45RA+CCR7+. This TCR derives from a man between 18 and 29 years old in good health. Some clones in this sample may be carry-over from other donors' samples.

The bases are TGCGCCAGCAGCCAATGGTTCACCGGCGCAGATACGCAGTATTTT. It codes for CASSQWFTGADTQYF. Here the chain combines TRBV4-1 and TRBJ2-3, with no confident D gene call. The CDR3 contains 15 residues, cysteine and phenylalanine counted. The DNA shown is the 45-base CDR3, in frame from base 1. Between the V and J ends, shortened by 2 bases and 4 bases respectively, the junction contains 13 bases. The germline V gene sets CDR1 to MGHRA and CDR2 to YSYEKL.